This T cell receptor beta chain was captured in a study of CD8 T cells in ankylosing spondylitis. This clonotype was recorded at least ten times. Its antigen is not known. The germline gives CDR1 LGHDT, CDR2 YNNKEL (reference sequence). The CDR3 consists of 15 residues. The V end lost 1 base, the J end lost 1 base, and 10 bases lay between the germline ends. Study results and caveats: Earlier authors reported some of these motif variants in reactive arthritis synovial fluid and blood. Blood of patients with ankylosing spondylitis appeared to be characterized by a TCR beta motif of about eight highly homologous variants.

One entry per CDR3 protein, called by TCRdb with MiXCR from the 5' RACE reads. The table shows over 600,000 distinct CDR3 sequences, with over 15% occurring only once. Material for sequencing was blood, either unsorted or a sorted T cell fraction (not recorded which). This clonotype was sampled from a male donor with ankylosing spondylitis. This chain uses TRBV3-1 with TRBJ1-1; no firm D call. CDR3 sequence (DNA): TGTGCCAGCAGCCAAGGTGGCCTCCCGAACACTGAAGCTTTCTTT. It is translated as CASSQGGLPNTEAFF.